Below are 3 T cell receptor beta chains sequenced from a single sample in a study of T cells in Graves' hyperthyroidism and ophthalmopathy. Amplification of TCR beta CDR3 regions was performed using RNA transcripts as template. TCR CDR3 regions were first amplified by RT-PCR with HTBI primers. TCRdb fed the multiplex PCR reads into MiXCR, producing one record per CDR3 protein. Among hundreds of thousands of distinct CDR3 sequences, 12% to 15% were seen once, and the ten largest hold more than 8.5%. Sequenced: blood. Every receptor here comes from a young woman with Graves' hyperthyroidism.

This sequence joins TRBV29-1 and TRBJ1-1; 7 nucleotides agree with TRBD1. V shed 6 bases and J 0 bases; nucleotides not matched to a gene: 10. Germline assignment: CDR1 SQVTM and CDR2 ANQGSEA. The CDR3 contains 15 residues. CDR3 bases: TGCAGCGTACCAGGCGAGGGGGCAATGAACACTGAAGCTTTCTTT. Translating gives CSVPGEGAMNTEAFF.

This clonotype was recorded many times. The chain employs TRBV13 and TRBJ2-1; 8 positions agree with TRBD2. V shed 5 bases, J shed 4 bases, and the junction held 10 bases outside the gene matches. Germline CDR1 reads PRHDT; CDR2 reads FYEKMQ (reference sequence). This CDR3 region has 16 residues. This chain's CDR3 is CASSPTTSVLYNEQFF. The DNA for the CDR3 is TGTGCCAGCAGCCCCACGACTAGCGTGCTTTACAATGAGCAGTTCTTC.

The rearrangement uses TRBV20-1 and TRBJ1-5; 9 bases line up with TRBD1. Germline CDR1 and CDR2: DFQATT and SNEGSKA (reference sequence). Trimming at V came to 8 bases and at J to 2 bases, leaving 16 bases not matched to a gene. The CDR3 is 17 amino acids. The CDR3 here is CSPWTGANRRGNQPQHF. CDR3 sequence (DNA): TGCAGTCCGTGGACAGGGGCCAACCGGCGGGGCAATCAGCCCCAGCATTTT.